Below are 27 T cell receptor beta chains sequenced from a single sample in a study of shared T cell receptors in the human thymus. Sequenced by immunoSEQ multiplex PCR; TCRdb stores in-frame clones only, minus some. The sample carries 700,000 to 750,000 clones, 80% to 90% recorded once. A further study also used this sample, focusing on human thymus T cells.

The sequencing input was thymocytes. All receptors come from a girl under three years old with a congenital heart defect.

The rearrangement uses TRBV27 and TRBJ2-7, with D perhaps TRBD2 (6 bases). The CDR3 sequence is 13 residues long. Trimming took 4 bases from V and 2 from J, leaving 9 bases between them. Germline lookup yields CDR1 MNHEY and CDR2 SMNVEV (reference sequence). The DNA for the CDR3 is TGTGCCAGCAGTTCTAGCGTGGCCTACGAGCAGTACTTC. It specifies CASSSSVAYEQYF.

This sequence joins TRBV9 and TRBJ2-5; D is unresolved. V was cut by 2 bases and J by 2 bases, with 7 bases left in between. Germline values: CDR1 SGDLS, CDR2 YYNGEE. The CDR3 totals 13 residues. CDR3 region: CASSVYAQETQYF. The DNA of the CDR3 is TGTGCCAGCAGCGTTTACGCGCAAGAGACCCAGTACTTC. Full variable domain (rest looked up from reference TRBV9 and TRBJ2-5): DSGVTQTPKHLITATGQRVTLRCSPRSGDLSVYWYQQSLDQGLQFLIQYYNGEERAKGNILERFSAQQFPDLHSELNLSSLELGDSALYFCASSVYAQETQYFGPGTRLLVL.

The rearrangement joins TRBV14 to TRBJ1-2; D is perhaps TRBD1 (5 bases). V shed 1 base and J shed 6 bases, with 9 bases lying between them. This CDR3 is 13 amino acids long. The germline V gene encodes CDR1 SGHDN and CDR2 FVKESK. The CDR3 is CASSQGQPDGYTF. As DNA, the CDR3 is TGTGCCAGCAGCCAAGGACAGCCGGATGGCTACACCTTC.

The chain carries TRBV2 and TRBJ2-5, with 10 bases aligning to TRBD2. J gave up 5 bases and V 4 bases, and 7 bases lay outside the gene matches. The CDR3 spans 15 residues. Germline V lookup: CDR1 SNHLY, CDR2 FYNNEI. The CDR3 here is CASSGRAGGVETQYF. The CDR3 DNA sequence: TGTGCCAGCAGTGGTCGAGCGGGGGGGGTGGAGACCCAGTACTTC.

The chain recombines TRBV18 with TRBJ2-3, with no clear D. The CDR3 covers 18 residues. The V end lost 0 bases, the J end lost 2 bases, and 18 bases lay between the germline ends. Germline V gives CDR1 KGHSH, CDR2 LQKENI. CDR3 sequence reads: CASSPPPAPWATTDTQYF. In nucleotides, the CDR3 is TGTGCCAGCTCACCACCCCCCGCGCCGTGGGCAACCACAGATACGCAGTATTTT.

The J gene is TRBJ2-7, the V gene TRBV5-1; 7 bases match TRBD1. Germline CDR1 reads SGHRS; CDR2 reads YFSETQ. This CDR3 comprises 13 residues. Trimming at V came to 4 bases and at J to 5 bases, leaving 6 bases not matched to a gene. The CDR3 spells CASSPGTDHEQYF. Here the CDR3 DNA reads TGCGCCAGCAGCCCCGGGACAGATCACGAGCAGTACTTC.

This rearrangement joins TRBV6-5 to TRBJ2-2; D is perhaps TRBD2 (5 bases). CDR3 length equals 14 residues. Germline V gives CDR1 MNHEY, CDR2 SVGAGI. Trimming cost V 8 bases and J 4 bases, with 14 bases left between them. The CDR3 bases are TGTGCCAGCGCTCGGGGTGAATCCACCGGGGAGCTGTTTTTT. Residues: CASARGESTGELFF.

The chain joins TRBV28 to TRBJ2-1; 13 bases map to TRBD2. The V segment lost 5 bases and the J segment 4 bases; nucleotides outside the gene matches: 11. CDR3 length equals 18 residues. From germline, CDR1 is MDHEN and CDR2 SYDVKM. DNA of the CDR3: TGTGCCAGCAGTGAGCCTCTACTAGCGGGGGGGCCTTACAATGAGCAGTTCTTC. Protein sequence: CASSEPLLAGGPYNEQFF. The full variable domain, completed using reference TRBV28 and TRBJ2-1, is DVKVTQSSRYLVKRTGEKVFLECVQDMDHENMFWYRQDPGLGLRLIYFSYDVKMKEKGDIPEGYSVSREKKERFSLILESASTNQTSMYLCASSEPLLAGGPYNEQFFGPGTRLTVL.

The V gene is TRBV18, the J gene TRBJ1-2, with 7 positions matching TRBD1. The germline V gene has CDR1 KGHSH and CDR2 LQKENI. This CDR3 region has 18 residues. Unmatched junction bases numbered 15, after V lost 2 bases and J lost 3 bases. DNA for the CDR3: TGTGCCAGCTCACCAGTCGAGGCAGGGGGTTGGATTGACTATGGCTACACCTTC. The encoded protein is CASSPVEAGGWIDYGYTF.

The chain is built from TRBV7-3 and TRBJ1-1; maybe TRBD1 (6 bases). Trimming removed 1 base from V and 7 bases from J, with 13 bases in between. CDR1 and CDR2 (germline): SGHTA, FQGTGA. CDR3 length equals 14 residues. CDR3 protein: CASSLKSQGGEAFF. The CDR3 DNA follows: TGTGCCAGCAGCTTAAAAAGCCAAGGGGGTGAAGCTTTCTTT.

About this clone itself: A read error may produce the germline difference seen at one junction end. The rearrangement uses TRBV15 and TRBJ2-4, with a tentative D call TRBD1 (6 bases). The germline gives CDR1 LNHNV, CDR2 YYDKDF (reference sequence). The CDR3 is made up of 16 amino acids. CDR3: CATSRDLRQGPLKLVF. The CDR3 nucleotides are TGTGCCACCAGCAGAGATCTCCGGCAGGGGCCTCTCAAGCTGGTCTTC.

The V and J genes are TRBV29-1 and TRBJ2-7; TRBD2 matches at 12 bases. The germline CDR1 and CDR2 sequences are SQVTM and ANQGSEA. The CDR3 length is 15 residues. The trim removed 5 bases at V and 2 bases at J, leaving 7 bases unmatched. CDR3 amino acids: CSVTPLAGGPYEQYF. In DNA, the CDR3 is TGCAGCGTTACTCCTCTAGCGGGGGGGCCCTACGAGCAGTACTTC.

The chain links TRBV27 to TRBJ2-7; tentative D call: TRBD2 (5 bases). There are 13 residues in the CDR3. The V gene lost 2 bases and the J gene lost 4 bases, with 9 bases spanning the gap. CDR1 and CDR2 from the germline V gene are MNHEY and SMNVEV (reference sequence). Written as DNA, the CDR3 is TGTGCCAGCAGTTTAATAGAGGGTTACGAGCAGTACTTC. It translates to CASSLIEGYEQYF.

In its sample, this clone was seen a few times. The chain combines TRBV29-1 with TRBJ2-1; 11 bases align to TRBD1. The CDR3 extends over 13 amino acids. Trimming cost V 8 bases and J 5 bases; bases outside gene matches: 5. The V gene's germline CDR1 is SQVTM and CDR2 ANQGSEA. CDR3 bases: TGCAGCACCGGACAGGGGGCGAACAATGAGCAGTTCTTC. Its protein product is CSTGQGANNEQFF.

The chain couples TRBV19 to TRBJ2-4; 12 bases map to TRBD1. The CDR3 extends over 23 amino acids. Germline values: CDR1 LNHDA, CDR2 SQIVND (reference sequence). V trimming: 3 bases; J trimming: 1 base; junction bases outside the gene matches: 22. CDR3 nucleotide sequence: TGTGCCAGTAGTATTAGCCACCTTGGTAAACCGGGACAGGGGGCAGAGGCCAAAAACATTCAGTACTTC. Its protein product is CASSISHLGKPGQGAEAKNIQYF.

This clone was seen only a few times. The CDR3 here is CASSPGTGNEKLFF. The CDR3, as DNA: TGTGCCAGCAGTCCCGGGACAGGGAATGAAAAACTGTTTTTT. The rearrangement uses TRBV27 and TRBJ1-4; 9 nucleotides agree with TRBD1. Losses at the gene ends were 5 bases for V and 5 bases for J; bases not matched to a gene: 3. Germline lookup yields CDR1 MNHEY and CDR2 SMNVEV (reference sequence). The CDR3 extends over 14 amino acids.

As DNA, the CDR3 is TGTGCCAGCAGACGACGACCCGGGACAGGGTGTCCCGAGCAGTACTTC. Amino acid sequence: CASRRRPGTGCPEQYF. The gene calls are TRBV2 and TRBJ2-7; 9 bases line up with TRBD1. CDR3 length equals 16 residues. V shed 6 bases, J shed 6 bases, and the junction held 15 bases outside the gene matches. The germline CDR1 and CDR2 sequences are SNHLY and FYNNEI.

The V call is TRBV7-9, the J call TRBJ1-6; 9 nucleotides line up with TRBD1. The CDR3 length is 16 residues. Trimming at V came to 7 bases and at J to 7 bases, leaving 11 bases not matched to a gene. Germline V CDR1 and CDR2: SEHNR, FQNEAQ (reference sequence). The CDR3 sequence is CASNSIGGTGNSPLHF. In nucleotides, the CDR3 is TGTGCCAGCAACTCGATTGGGGGGACAGGGAATTCACCCCTCCACTTT.

The chain uses TRBV28 and TRBJ1-2; D may be TRBD1 (6 bases). The V end was cut by 10 bases, the J end by 12 bases, with 18 bases between. The V gene's germline CDR1 is MDHEN and CDR2 SYDVKM. There are 11 residues in the CDR3. CDR3 coding DNA: TGTGCCAACGACCCCGGGGGGGCGGACACCTTC. Protein product: CANDPGGADTF.

In DNA form, the CDR3 reads TGTGCCAGTAGACCCCGCGGACAGCAAGAGACCCAGTACTTC. Amino acids: CASRPRGQQETQYF. The chain carries TRBV19 and TRBJ2-5; possibly TRBD1 for D (6 bases). Germline V gene lookup returns CDR1 LNHDA and CDR2 SQIVND (reference sequence). The V end lost 6 bases, the J end lost 2 bases, and 13 bases lay between the germline ends. The CDR3 sequence is 14 residues long.

The V and J genes are TRBV6-5 and TRBJ2-3, with 9 bases aligning to TRBD1. This CDR3 contains 16 residues. Trimming took 4 bases from V and 3 from J; bases not matched to a gene: 8. Germline lookup yields CDR1 MNHEY and CDR2 SVGAGI. This CDR3 is CASSLVGQGRTDTQYF. CDR3 nucleotide sequence: TGTGCCAGCAGTTTGGTGGGACAGGGAAGAACAGATACGCAGTATTTT.

The chain employs TRBV28 and TRBJ1-5, with TRBD1 identical over 9 bases. Germline lookup yields CDR1 MDHEN and CDR2 SYDVKM. The CDR3 covers 15 residues. The ends lost 5 bases at V and 7 bases at J; junction bases unmatched: 9. The CDR3: CASSPQGAVMQPQHF. The CDR3 region has the DNA TGTGCCAGCAGTCCACAGGGGGCAGTGATGCAGCCCCAGCATTTT.

V is TRBV4-1 and J is TRBJ2-1; maybe TRBD2 (6 bases). V lost 0 bases and J lost 2, with 14 bases in between. CDR1 is MGHRA, CDR2 YSYEKL, per germline. The CDR3 runs 17 residues. The CDR3 spells CASSQDKRAVPYNEQFF. DNA of the CDR3: TGCGCCAGCAGCCAAGATAAGCGGGCCGTCCCCTACAATGAGCAGTTCTTC.

The chain combines TRBV4-3 with TRBJ1-2; no firm D call. Trimming cost V 2 bases and J 0 bases, with 13 bases left between them. The V gene's germline CDR1 is LGHNA and CDR2 YSLEER. The CDR3 is made up of 16 amino acids. This CDR3 is CASSQTLRTANYGYTF. CDR3 DNA: TGCGCCAGCAGCCAAACTTTGAGAACTGCTAACTATGGCTACACCTTC.

Points on this clone: Relative to the germline gene, one junction end is altered; a read error may explain this. The V gene is TRBV5-4, the J gene TRBJ1-3, with unresolved D. Per germline, CDR1 SGHNT and CDR2 YYREEE (reference sequence). The CDR3 length is 14 residues. The CDR3 here is CASSSTALGSTIYF. CDR3 nucleotides: TGTGCCAGCAGCTCGACCGCCCTAGGAAGCACCATATATTTT.

This chain connects TRBV15 to TRBJ2-1; tentative D call: TRBD1 (5 bases). Looked up from germline, CDR1 is LNHNV and CDR2 is YYDKDF (reference sequence). The V end lost 0 bases, the J end lost 7 bases, and 13 bases lay between the germline ends. The CDR3 sequence is 15 residues long. The CDR3 nucleotides are TGTGCCACCAGCAGAGATGGGGCTTTGAGGAATGAGCAGTTCTTC. Translation: CATSRDGALRNEQFF.

J is TRBJ2-6 and V is TRBV27; 8 positions match TRBD2. This CDR3 region has 17 residues. Trimming at V came to 6 bases and at J to 0 bases, leaving 7 bases not matched to a gene. Germline V gives CDR1 MNHEY, CDR2 SMNVEV (reference sequence). CDR3 nucleotides: TGTGCCAGCAGCCGACGGGGGGGGATCTCTGGGGCCAACGTCCTGACTTTC. Translated: CASSRRGGISGANVLTF. Together with reference TRBV27 and TRBJ2-6, the CDR3 gives the full variable domain: EAQVTQNPRYLITVTGKKLTVTCSQNMNHEYMSWYRQDPGLGLRQIYYSMNVEVTDKGDVPEGYKVSRKEKRNFPLILESPSPNQTSLYFCASSRRGGISGANVLTFGAGSRLTVL.